The 23 T cell receptor beta chains in this list originate from one sample, sequenced in a study of shared clonotypes between healthy human individuals. TCRdb keeps only in-frame clones here, not all; method: immunoSEQ multiplex PCR. The table lists approximately 940,000 clones, approximately 76% of them singletons. The specimen was memory CD4+ T cells sorted from blood. Subset reported: CD45RA-negative fraction. The receptors here all came from a young man in good health.

This clone was counted a few times. The chain uses TRBV2 and TRBJ2-1, with D perhaps TRBD2 (6 bases). Germline CDR1 and CDR2: SNHLY and FYNNEI. The CDR3 loop spans 12 amino acids. V lost 3 bases and J lost 9, with 9 bases in between. CDR3 DNA sequence: TGTGCCAGCAGTGAGTCGCGGGGTGAGCAGTTCTTC. It is translated as CASSESRGEQFF.

The J gene is TRBJ2-3, the V gene TRBV2; D unclear. The germline V gene has CDR1 SNHLY and CDR2 FYNNEI. CDR3 length: 14 residues. Deletions cut 8 bases from V and 6 bases from J, with 18 bases between. The CDR3 DNA reads TGTGCCAGCGGTAGGTTCAGAGCTGCGGATACGCAGTATTTT. Its protein product is CASGRFRAADTQYF.

A single count supports this clone. The chain combines TRBV30 with TRBJ2-7, with D possibly TRBD2 on 6 matching bases. Germline values: CDR1 GTSNPN, CDR2 SVGIG (reference sequence). The CDR3 has 12 residues. The V and J ends lost 5 bases and 4 bases respectively, with 12 bases between them. Written as DNA, the CDR3 is TGTGCCTGGGGGGACTCTCGGTACGAGCAGTACTTC. This encodes CAWGDSRYEQYF.

At least ten counts were recorded for this clone. The chain has TRBV5-1 and TRBJ1-6; 8 bases are a match to TRBD1. The germline V gene encodes CDR1 SGHRS and CDR2 YFSETQ. This CDR3 is built from 19 residues. The J segment lost 9 bases and the V segment lost 0 bases, leaving 17 bases of the junction unmatched. The CDR3 region has the DNA TGCGCCAGCAGCTTGGGGTTGCCACAGGGGGGACGTAAGAGTTCACCCCTCCACTTT. Residues: CASSLGLPQGGRKSSPLHF.

The V and J genes are TRBV5-1 and TRBJ2-2; D might be TRBD1 (6 bases). CDR3 length: 16 amino acids. Germline V gene lookup returns CDR1 SGHRS and CDR2 YFSETQ. V was pared by 0 bases and J by 0 bases, with 9 bases between. DNA of the CDR3: TGCGCCAGCAGCTTGGCGGGGACATCGAACACCGGGGAGCTGTTTTTT. It codes for CASSLAGTSNTGELFF.

The gene calls are TRBV7-3 and TRBJ2-2, with TRBD1 as a possible D gene (6 bases). V was clipped by 4 bases and J by 8 bases, with 11 bases between them. Per the germline V gene, CDR1 is SGHTA and CDR2 is FQGTGA. The CDR3 runs 13 residues. The CDR3 DNA sequence: TGTGCCAGCAGCTCACAGGGTAGTGGGGAGCTGTTTTTT. Encoded protein: CASSSQGSGELFF.

This chain uses TRBV10-3 with TRBJ1-1; TRBD1 might be the D (6 bases). CDR3 size: 14 residues. The V end lost 0 bases, the J end lost 4 bases, and 9 bases lay between the germline ends. Germline assignment: CDR1 ENHRY and CDR2 SYGVKD. CDR3 in DNA: TGTGCCATCAGTGAGTCCCAGACAGGCACTGAAGCTTTCTTT. It yields the protein CAISESQTGTEAFF.

This clone has a handful of counts. This sequence joins TRBV2 and TRBJ2-1; possible D gene TRBD1, 6 bases. Germline V CDR1 and CDR2: SNHLY, FYNNEI. The CDR3 length is 13 residues. Trimming stripped 10 bases from V and 2 bases from J, with 12 bases between. The chain's CDR3 is CAIPRDTYNEQFF. CDR3 DNA sequence: TGTGCCATCCCACGGGACACCTACAATGAGCAGTTCTTC.

The V and J genes are TRBV6-1 and TRBJ1-6, with 9 bases lining up with TRBD1. The germline V gene has CDR1 MNHNS and CDR2 SASEGT. V was pared by 8 bases and J by 7 bases, with 6 bases of the junction left unmatched. The CDR3 consists of 14 residues. The DNA for the CDR3 is TGTGCCAGCGGAGGGGGACAGGGAAATTCACCCCTCCACTTT. Its translation: CASGGGQGNSPLHF.

The chain carries TRBV25-1 and TRBJ2-5; 14 bases are shared with TRBD2. This CDR3 has 18 residues. After removal of 3 bases from V and 2 bases from J, the junction contained 8 bases not matched to a gene. From germline, CDR1 is MGHDK and CDR2 SYGVNS. CDR3 loop: CASSDPGTSGGRQETQYF. Here the CDR3 DNA reads TGTGCCAGCAGTGACCCCGGGACTAGCGGGGGCCGTCAAGAGACCCAGTACTTC.

The rearrangement links TRBV15 to TRBJ1-2; D is unclear. Germline V gene lookup returns CDR1 LNHNV and CDR2 YYDKDF (reference sequence). CDR3 length: 13 residues. Trimming stripped 4 bases from V and 2 bases from J, with 8 bases between. As DNA, the CDR3 is TGTGCCACCAGCACGGCGACAAACTATGGCTACACCTTC. Translating gives CATSTATNYGYTF.

The chain carries TRBV13 and TRBJ2-7, with 11 nucleotides matching TRBD2. The CDR3 has 16 amino acids. Looked up from germline, CDR1 is PRHDT and CDR2 is FYEKMQ (reference sequence). V lost 4 bases to trimming and J lost 5 bases; unmatched junction nucleotides: 10. The CDR3 reads CASSSGTTSGANEQYF. In nucleotides, the CDR3 is TGTGCCAGCAGCTCCGGGACGACTAGCGGGGCGAACGAGCAGTACTTC.

This rearrangement joins TRBV6-1 to TRBJ1-5; D is ambiguous. Germline assignment: CDR1 MNHNS and CDR2 SASEGT. Trimming stripped 7 bases from V and 0 bases from J, with 13 bases between. This CDR3 comprises 15 residues. CDR3 bases: TGTGCCAGCACTGGGAGTACCCTTAGCAATCAGCCCCAGCATTTT. Translating gives CASTGSTLSNQPQHF.

The DNA of the CDR3 is TGTGCCAGCAGCCGTCGTGGCGCCTACGAGCAGTACTTC. This sequence encodes CASSRRGAYEQYF. The gene calls are TRBV7-2 and TRBJ2-7; D remains unclear. Germline loops: CDR1 SGHTA, CDR2 FQGNSA. V gave up 5 bases and J gave up 2 bases, with 10 bases separating them. This CDR3 spans 13 amino acids.

The chain has TRBV2 and TRBJ2-7; a weak D match, TRBD1 (5 bases). The V end was cut by 3 bases, the J end by 2 bases, with 11 bases between. CDR1 and CDR2 from the germline V gene are SNHLY and FYNNEI. The CDR3 extends over 14 amino acids. CDR3 DNA: TGTGCCAGCAGTGAGCAGGGTCGACCCTACGAGCAGTACTTC. Encoded protein: CASSEQGRPYEQYF. The full variable domain, completed using reference TRBV2 and TRBJ2-7, is EPEVTQTPSHQVTQMGQEVILRCVPISNHLYFYWYRQILGQKVEFLVSFYNNEISEKSEIFDDQFSVERPDGSNFTLKIRSTKLEDSAMYFCASSEQGRPYEQYFGPGTRLTVT.

With regard to this clone: Additional DNA sequences in this sample encode the identical CDR3. This chain connects TRBV11-2 to TRBJ1-5, with D possibly TRBD1 on 5 matching bases. The CDR3 spans 14 residues. Between the trimmed V and J ends, which lost 5 bases and 4 bases, there was a span of 12 bases. From germline, CDR1 is SGHAT and CDR2 FQNNGV. DNA for the CDR3: TGTGCCAGCAGCCCGGGACTGGAGAATCAGCCCCAGCATTTT. Encoded protein: CASSPGLENQPQHF.

The gene calls are TRBV5-1 and TRBJ2-3, with 8 bases fitting TRBD2. CDR3 size: 14 residues. Per the germline V gene, CDR1 is SGHRS and CDR2 is YFSETQ. V lost 2 bases, J lost 6 bases, and 5 bases stayed unmatched. Here the CDR3 reads CASSLAGERDTQYF. The DNA for the CDR3 is TGCGCCAGCAGCTTAGCGGGAGAAAGGGATACGCAGTATTTT.

J is TRBJ1-2 and V is TRBV30; D not certain. Trimming stripped 7 bases from V and 5 bases from J, with 5 bases between. Germline V lookup: CDR1 GTSNPN, CDR2 SVGIG (reference sequence). The CDR3 contains 9 residues. CDR3 bases: TGTGCCTCCCCGTATGGCTACACCTTC. This translates into CASPYGYTF.

The genes are TRBV5-4 and TRBJ2-3, with 12 bases that match TRBD1. Germline CDR1 SGHNT, CDR2 YYREEE (reference sequence). The CDR3 is 15 residues long. Trimming took 0 bases from V and 7 from J; bases not matched to a gene: 3. CDR3 nucleotide sequence: TGTGCCAGCAGCTTGGCGGGACAGGGGGCATATACGCAGTATTTT. This encodes CASSLAGQGAYTQYF.

The V call is TRBV5-1, the J call TRBJ2-5; a weak D match, TRBD2 (5 bases). Germline V gives CDR1 SGHRS, CDR2 YFSETQ. V was pared by 0 bases and J by 2 bases, with 8 bases between. This CDR3 comprises 14 residues. The CDR3 DNA sequence: TGCGCCAGCAGCTTGGTGGACTTACAAGAGACCCAGTACTTC. Protein sequence: CASSLVDLQETQYF.

In regard to this clone: Only one base separates this from a far larger clonotype, so it likely reflects a read error. The V and J genes are TRBV7-9 and TRBJ2-2; 12 positions agree with TRBD2. Germline V gene lookup returns CDR1 SEHNR and CDR2 FQNEAQ (reference sequence). This CDR3 has 16 residues. With V trimmed by 0 bases and J by 6 bases, 2 bases remained unmatched. As DNA, the CDR3 is TGTGCCAGCAGCTTAGCGGGACTAGCGGGTTCCGGGGAGCTGTTTTTT. Its protein product is CASSLAGLAGSGELFF.

This clone showed up just once. Relative to the germline gene, one junction end is altered; a read error may explain this. The chain is built from TRBV7-2 and TRBJ2-7, with D perhaps TRBD1 or TRBD2 (5 bases each). Germline CDR1 and CDR2: SGHTA and FQGNSA. The CDR3 runs 13 residues. The CDR3 DNA follows: TGTGCCAGCAGCTTTCAGGGAGCGGATCTAAGGGACTTC. As protein: CASSFQGADLRDF.

This clone was seen a handful of times. V usage is TRBV5-8 and J usage is TRBJ2-7; D is unclear. Germline CDR1 and CDR2: SGHTS and YDEGEE. V was cut by 3 bases and J by 0 bases, with 13 bases left in between. CDR3 length: 15 residues. CDR3 sequence (DNA): TGTGCCAGCAGCTCCCCGTGGGCAGGCTCCTACGAGCAGTACTTC. This gives the protein CASSSPWAGSYEQYF.